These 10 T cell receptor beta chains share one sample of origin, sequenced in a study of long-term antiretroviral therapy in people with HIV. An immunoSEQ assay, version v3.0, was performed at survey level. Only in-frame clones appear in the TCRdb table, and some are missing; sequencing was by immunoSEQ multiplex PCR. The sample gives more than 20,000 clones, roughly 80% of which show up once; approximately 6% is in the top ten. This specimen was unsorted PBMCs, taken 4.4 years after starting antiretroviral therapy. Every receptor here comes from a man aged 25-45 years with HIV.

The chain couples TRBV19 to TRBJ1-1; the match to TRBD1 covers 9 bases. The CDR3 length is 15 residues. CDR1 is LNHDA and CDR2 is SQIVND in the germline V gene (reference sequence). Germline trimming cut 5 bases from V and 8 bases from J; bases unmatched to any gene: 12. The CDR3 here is CASSRLHRGREEAFF. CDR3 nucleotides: TGTGCCAGTAGTCGCCTTCACAGGGGGCGCGAAGAAGCTTTCTTT.

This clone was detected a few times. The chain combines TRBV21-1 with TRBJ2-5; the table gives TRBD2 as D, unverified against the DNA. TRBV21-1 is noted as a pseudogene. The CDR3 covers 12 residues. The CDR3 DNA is TGTGCCAGCAGCCTCGCGGGGGAGACCCAGTACTTC. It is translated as CASSLAGETQYF.

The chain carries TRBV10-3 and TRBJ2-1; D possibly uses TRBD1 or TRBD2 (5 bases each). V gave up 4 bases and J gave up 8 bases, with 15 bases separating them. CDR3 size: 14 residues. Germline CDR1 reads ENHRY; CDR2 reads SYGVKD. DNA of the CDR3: TGTGCCATCAGTGCAAGCGGTGACAGCGATGAGCAGTTCTTC. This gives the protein CAISASGDSDEQFF.

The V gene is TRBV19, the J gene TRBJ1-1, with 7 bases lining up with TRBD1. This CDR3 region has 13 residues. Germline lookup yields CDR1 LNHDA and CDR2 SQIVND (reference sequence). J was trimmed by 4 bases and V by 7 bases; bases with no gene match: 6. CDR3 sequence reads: CASIRGGATEAFF. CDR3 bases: TGTGCCAGTATCAGGGGGGGGGCCACTGAAGCTTTCTTT.

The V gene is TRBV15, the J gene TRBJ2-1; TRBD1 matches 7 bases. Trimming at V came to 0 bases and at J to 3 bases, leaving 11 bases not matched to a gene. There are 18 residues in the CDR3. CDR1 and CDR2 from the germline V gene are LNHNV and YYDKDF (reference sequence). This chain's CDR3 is CATSRDSRGRWIYNEQFF. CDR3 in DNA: TGTGCCACCAGCAGAGACTCCAGGGGGAGATGGATCTACAATGAGCAGTTCTTC. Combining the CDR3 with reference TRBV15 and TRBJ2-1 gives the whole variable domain DAMVIQNPRYQVTQFGKPVTLSCSQTLNHNVMYWYQQKSSQAPKLLFHYYDKDFNNEADTPDNFQSRRPNTSFCFLDIRSPGLGDTAMYLCATSRDSRGRWIYNEQFFGPGTRLTVL.

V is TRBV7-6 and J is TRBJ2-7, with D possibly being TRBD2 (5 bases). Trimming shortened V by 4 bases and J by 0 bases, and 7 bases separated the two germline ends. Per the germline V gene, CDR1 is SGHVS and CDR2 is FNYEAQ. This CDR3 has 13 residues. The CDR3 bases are TGTGCCAGCAGCTACGGGGTCTCCTACGAGCAGTACTTC. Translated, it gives CASSYGVSYEQYF.

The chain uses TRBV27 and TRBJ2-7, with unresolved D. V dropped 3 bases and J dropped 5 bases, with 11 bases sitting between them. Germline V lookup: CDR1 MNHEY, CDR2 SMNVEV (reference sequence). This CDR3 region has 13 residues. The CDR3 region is CASSFLGPDEQYF. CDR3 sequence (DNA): TGTGCCAGCAGTTTTCTCGGACCCGACGAGCAGTACTTC.

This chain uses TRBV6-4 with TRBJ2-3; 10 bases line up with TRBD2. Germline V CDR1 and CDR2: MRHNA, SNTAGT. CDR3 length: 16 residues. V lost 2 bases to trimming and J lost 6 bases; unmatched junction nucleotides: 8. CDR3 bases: TGTGCCAGCAGTGACGGGCTAGCGGGAGTCCCCGATACGCAGTATTTT. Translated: CASSDGLAGVPDTQYF.

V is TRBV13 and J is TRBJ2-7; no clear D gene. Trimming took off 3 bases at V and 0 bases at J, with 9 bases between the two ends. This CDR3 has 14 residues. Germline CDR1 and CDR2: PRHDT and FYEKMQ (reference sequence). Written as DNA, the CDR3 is TGTGCCAGCAGCTTCCCCGGGCCCTCCTACGAGCAGTACTTC. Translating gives CASSFPGPSYEQYF.

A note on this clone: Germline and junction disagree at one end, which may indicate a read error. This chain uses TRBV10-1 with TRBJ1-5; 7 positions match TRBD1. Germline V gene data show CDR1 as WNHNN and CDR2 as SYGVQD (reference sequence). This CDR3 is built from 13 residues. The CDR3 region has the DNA TGCGTCAGCAGCCCCGGGACAGATCAGCCCCAGCATTTT. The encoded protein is CVSSPGTDQPQHF.